These T cell receptor beta chains were read from a single sample in a study of blood T cell repertoires in COVID-19. Profiled with immunoSEQ multiplex PCR; TCRdb holds only in-frame clones, not every one. Among a few hundred thousand clones listed, approximately 89% were seen once. The specimen was peripheral blood. These receptors came from a woman aged 30 to 39 with COVID-19, enrolled during active disease. Both conserved end residues are part of each CDR3.

j_call v_call cdr3_length cdr3_aa
TRBJ2-1 TRBV5-6 15 CASSSRGQGYNEQFF
TRBJ1-3 TRBV5-1 17 CASSSWTGIKSGNTIYF
TRBJ2-2 TRBV2 15 CASRVEGAGSGELFF
TRBJ1-1 TRBV4-1 11 CASLGGTEAFF
TRBJ2-7 TRBV5-4 13 CASSSGQGYEQYF
TRBJ2-2 TRBV11-2 13 CASSLDLTGELFF
TRBJ1-2 TRBV4-1 15 CASSQVGGQIYGYTF
TRBJ2-7 TRBV14 12 CASSQQRYEQYF
TRBJ2-7 TRBV15 14 CATSRVGTTYEQYF
TRBJ1-5 TRBV19 15 CASRIQGSSNQPQHF
TRBJ1-4 TRBV9 14 CASSPLIGGEKLFF
TRBJ1-2 TRBV7-2 13 CASSPGTEQGYTF
TRBJ2-1 TRBV3-1/TRBV3-2 18 CASSLYPLGTSGYNEQFF
TRBJ2-1 TRBV9 16 CASSAHSTVPYNEQFF
TRBJ2-3 TRBV25-1 14 CASSPAGGLDTQYF
TRBJ1-6 TRBV6-5 14 CASRRQNDNSPLHF